Sequencing of this T cell receptor (beta chain) was carried out in a study of blood T cell repertoires in COVID-19 (dated by TCRdb to 2018 to 2021). General notes on the study: Samples covering the acute and convalescent phases of COVID-19 were provided by collaborators in the United States, Italy and Spain. Where HLA class I and class II types were available, the types were taken from metadata supplied by the sample provider, not from assay-based typing. A de-identified subject ID, COVID-19 status, age in years and sex were almost always included in the sample metadata. The samples were drawn from two sources: the first 160 participants of the ongoing ImmuneRACE study, and 1,200 or so subjects contributed by 6 global collaborators. The prospective study material was composed of cDNA or gDNA derived from T cells, B-cell-depleted T cells, or PBMCs. Subjects who had been exposed to COVID-19, were actively infected with it, or had recovered from it provided the deeply sampled blood TCRbeta repertoires that made up the dataset. The repertoires were released in a freely available public database intended as a resource for research on the immune response to SARS-CoV-2. Findings and caveats that apply to the study as a whole: The amount of clinical and demographic metadata varied by source and participant and was provided uncurated.

In the prospective study, participants were about 18 to 95 years old, resided in about two dozen geographic areas of the United States, and were enrolled through a virtual design. Cohort assignment in the prospective study relied on participant-reported clinical history from a screening survey and a study questionnaire. For ImmuneRACE Cohort 3, a participant was defined as recovered based on two consecutive negative NP/OP PCR tests, clearance by a healthcare professional, or resolution of symptoms. In the prospective study, mobile phlebotomists collected whole blood, serum and a nasopharyngeal or oropharyngeal swab from each participant. Over a roughly two-month period, participants in the prospective study had the option of providing additional blood draws and questionnaires. Prospective study blood samples were shipped either frozen or at room temperature before DNA extraction. TCRbeta CDR3 regions were amplified from genomic DNA using the immunoSEQ Assay, a bias-controlled multiplex PCR. For the original study's pipeline: Within the assay, amplification of reference gene primers was used to estimate how many nucleated cells each sample contained. To quantify the absolute abundance of each unique TCRbeta CDR3 rearrangement, sequence reads were collapsed and filtered. Productive Simpson clonality was computed per sample as the square root of Simpson's diversity index over productive rearrangements. Here the immuneACCESS table is served through TCRdb, limited to in-frame sequences with V and J called. Missing clones are a known gap in these copies; in checked studies unresolved V genes cover under half, and the rest lacks a known reason. The DNA gave D and trimming, while V, J and clone size come from that table. In all, the sample holds about 250,000 clones, and about 93% of those were seen once. Less than 2.5% of the sample comes from the top ten.

About this clone itself: It has no known antigen specificity. There are no base qualities to consult, and no much larger clone falls within one base.

The cysteine opens and the phenylalanine closes a CDR3 of 14 amino acids. Only the CDR3 part of the read is kept: 42 bases, read in frame from the first base. V is trimmed back by 4 bases and J by 7 bases, and the junction contains 8 bases that no gene match accounts for. CDR1 and CDR2, looked up from the germline V gene, are MGHRA and YSYEKL. The clonotype originates from a woman aged 18-29 years who had recovered from COVID-19. The sample was PBMCs or T cells enriched from blood (not recorded which). This chain joins TRBV4-1 to TRBJ2-5; the junction holds 8 bases that match TRBD2. The DNA sequence reads TGCGCCAGCAGCCTACTAGCGGCAGCAGGGACCCAGTACTTC. Its amino acids are CASSLLAAAGTQYF.